Each of the 22 T cell receptor beta chains below was sequenced from the same sample in a study of CD8 T cells in ankylosing spondylitis. Study conclusions and caveats: A TCR beta motif of under ten highly homologous variants seemed to mark ankylosing spondylitis blood.

TCRdb re-analysed the 5' RACE reads in MiXCR, keeping a single row per CDR3 protein. This table has around 770,000 distinct CDR3 sequences, 12% appearing once. No antigen is known for these receptors. The sequenced material came from blood, either unsorted or a sorted T cell fraction (not recorded which). The receptors come from a male donor with ankylosing spondylitis.

A few counts support this clonotype. The chain is built from TRBV27 and TRBJ1-1, with D unresolved. V was pared by 0 bases and J by 0 bases, with 8 bases between. The germline V gene has CDR1 MNHEY and CDR2 SMNVEV (reference sequence). The CDR3 runs to 15 residues. CDR3 sequence reads: CASSLSWGLNTEAFF. The DNA of the CDR3 is TGTGCCAGCAGTTTATCCTGGGGATTGAACACTGAAGCTTTCTTT.

In its sample, this clonotype was seen many times. V gene TRBV12-3 or TRBV12-4 combines with J gene TRBJ1-6; D is unresolved. The CDR3 is made up of 15 amino acids. The germline V and J ends were trimmed by 1 base and 10 bases, with 14 bases remaining between them. The CDR3: CASSLEANRLSPLHF. The CDR3 region has the DNA TGTGCCAGCAGTTTAGAAGCTAATCGGTTATCACCCCTCCACTTT.

This chain uses TRBV5-1 with TRBJ1-1; D remains unclear. This CDR3 contains 14 residues. Trimming removed 1 base at V and 7 bases at J, with 14 bases between. CDR1 and CDR2 (germline): SGHRS, YFSETQ. The CDR3 reads CASSLLDGPNEAFF. CDR3 bases: TGCGCCAGCAGCTTGCTGGATGGACCGAATGAAGCTTTCTTT. Looking up the rest from reference TRBV5-1 and TRBJ1-1 gives the full variable domain: KAGVTQTPRYLIKTRGQQVTLSCSPISGHRSVSWYQQTPGQGLQFLFEYFSETQRNKGNFPGRFSGRQFSNSRSEMNVSTLELGDSALYLCASSLLDGPNEAFFGQGTRLTVV.

Here the CDR3 reads CSARAWGGDQPQHF. The CDR3, as DNA: TGCAGTGCTAGAGCGTGGGGGGGAGATCAGCCCCAGCATTTT. The V and J genes are TRBV20-1 and TRBJ1-5; weak D call: TRBD1 (5 bases). Germline V lookup: CDR1 DFQATT, CDR2 SNEGSKA (reference sequence). V lost 1 base to trimming and J lost 5 bases, with 12 bases between them. This CDR3 has 14 residues.

This clonotype was detected many times. The chain joins TRBV12-3 or TRBV12-4 to TRBJ1-2, with D possibly matching TRBD1 (5 bases). The CDR3 is 12 residues long. Trimming removed 5 bases from V and 7 bases from J, with 11 bases in between. For the CDR3, the DNA is TGTGCCAGCAGTGCTGGACACGGTGGCTACACCTTC. Translating gives CASSAGHGGYTF.

This clonotype has a handful of counts. V and J are TRBV6-5 and TRBJ2-1; D uncertain. CDR1 MNHEY and CDR2 SVGAGI come from the germline V gene. Trimming stripped 6 bases from V and 7 bases from J, with 13 bases between. The CDR3 length is 13 residues. This CDR3 reads CASRYTPGNEQFF. The CDR3 coding sequence is TGTGCCAGCAGATATACCCCAGGTAATGAGCAGTTCTTC.

This clonotype turned up a few times. This chain links TRBV24-1 with TRBJ2-3; 10 bases fit TRBD2. The CDR3 is made up of 17 amino acids. From germline, CDR1 is KGHDR and CDR2 SFDVKD. With 0 bases clipped from V and 5 bases from J, the junction kept 7 bases outside the gene matches. The CDR3 sequence: CATSDLPSGSLEDTQYF. CDR3 nucleotide sequence: TGTGCCACCAGTGATTTGCCTAGCGGGAGTCTCGAAGATACGCAGTATTTT.

This clonotype was observed a handful of times. This chain links TRBV7-2 with TRBJ2-5; D is ambiguous. CDR3 length: 13 amino acids. V was cut by 5 bases and J by 7 bases, with 14 bases left in between. Germline loops: CDR1 SGHTA, CDR2 FQGNSA. CDR3 in amino acids: CASSALDARTQYF. The CDR3 region has the DNA TGTGCCAGCAGCGCCCTTGATGCCAGGACCCAGTACTTC. The variable domain in full, with the rest retrieved from reference TRBV7-2 and TRBJ2-5, is GAGVSQSPSNKVTEKGKDVELRCDPISGHTALYWYRQSLGQGLEFLIYFQGNSAPDKSGLPSDRFSAERTGGSVSTLTIQRTQQEDSAVYLCASSALDARTQYFGPGTRLLVL.

This clonotype was detected ten times or more. The chain has TRBV5-1 and TRBJ2-1; TRBD2 aligns across 9 bases. Germline V gene sequence: CDR1 SGHRS, CDR2 YFSETQ. This CDR3 spans 16 amino acids. The ends lost 2 bases at V and 6 bases at J; junction bases unmatched: 9. Here the CDR3 DNA reads TGCGCCAGCAGCTTAGGTCTAGCGGGGCTACTCAATGAGCAGTTCTTC. Amino acid sequence: CASSLGLAGLLNEQFF.

This clonotype was found a few times. The rearrangement joins TRBV7-3 to TRBJ2-5; tentative D call: TRBD2 (6 bases). The germline V gene encodes CDR1 SGHTA and CDR2 FQGTGA. This CDR3 comprises 14 residues. V gave up 2 bases and J gave up 4 bases, with 11 bases separating them. The CDR3 sequence: CASSLAGMRETQYF. CDR3 nucleotide sequence: TGTGCCAGCAGCTTAGCGGGGATGAGAGAGACCCAGTACTTC.

This clonotype has ten or more counts. The chain is built from TRBV14 and TRBJ2-7; D is unresolved. The germline CDR1 and CDR2 sequences are SGHDN and FVKESK. V was cut by 4 bases and J by 3 bases, with 16 bases left in between. The CDR3 is 15 residues long. The DNA for the CDR3 is TGTGCCAGCAGCCGAGGTAGAACAGCCTACTACGAGCAGTACTTC. It yields the protein CASSRGRTAYYEQYF.

This clonotype was counted at least ten times. The CDR3: CSARRTGGETQYF. The CDR3 DNA follows: TGCAGTGCTAGAAGGACAGGGGGAGAGACCCAGTACTTC. The chain links TRBV20-1 to TRBJ2-5; 10 nucleotides align to TRBD1. This CDR3 contains 13 residues. CDR1 DFQATT and CDR2 SNEGSKA come from the germline V gene (reference sequence). Trimming took 2 bases from V and 4 from J; bases not matched to a gene: 1.

Only a few counts were recorded for this clonotype. The chain joins TRBV20-1 to TRBJ2-3; 9 nucleotides agree with TRBD2. This CDR3 spans 16 amino acids. J lost 4 bases, V lost 3 bases, and 11 bases had no gene match. Germline values: CDR1 DFQATT, CDR2 SNEGSKA (reference sequence). In DNA form, the CDR3 reads TGCAGTGCTAGGCTGTTTGGCGGGGGGGCCGCAGATACGCAGTATTTT. It is translated as CSARLFGGGAADTQYF.

This chain links TRBV20-1 with TRBJ2-3, with 9 bases lining up with TRBD2. Germline lookup yields CDR1 DFQATT and CDR2 SNEGSKA (reference sequence). With 6 bases clipped from V and 2 bases from J, the junction kept 9 bases outside the gene matches. The CDR3 consists of 15 residues. CDR3 protein: CSALAGAFFTDTQYF. CDR3 bases: TGCAGTGCCTTAGCGGGGGCATTTTTCACAGATACGCAGTATTTT.

This clonotype was observed a few times. This sequence joins TRBV20-1 and TRBJ2-1; 10 positions agree with TRBD2. Per the germline V gene, CDR1 is DFQATT and CDR2 is SNEGSKA (reference sequence). CDR3 length: 16 amino acids. After removal of 0 bases from V and 7 bases from J, the junction contained 9 bases not matched to a gene. The CDR3: CSARDASGSIGNEQFF. In DNA, the CDR3 is TGCAGTGCTAGAGATGCTAGCGGGAGTATTGGAAATGAGCAGTTCTTC.

The genes are TRBV7-2 and TRBJ1-2; the D is unclear. V was shortened by 1 base and J by 6 bases, with 9 bases between the two germline ends. Looked up from germline, CDR1 is SGHTA and CDR2 is FQGNSA. The CDR3 extends over 13 amino acids. As DNA, the CDR3 is TGTGCCAGCAGCTTAGGGCAGGCTGATGGCTACACCTTC. Its translation is CASSLGQADGYTF.

The rearrangement joins TRBV10-3 to TRBJ2-7; a weak D match, TRBD2 (5 bases). Germline V gene sequence: CDR1 ENHRY, CDR2 SYGVKD. V was shortened by 3 bases and J by 5 bases, with 14 bases between the two germline ends. The length of the CDR3 is 14 residues. Here the CDR3 DNA reads TGTGCCATCAGTGAAGATCGGGATCTCAACGAGCAGTACTTC. As protein: CAISEDRDLNEQYF.

The CDR3 region is CANKGQGDSPLHF. CDR3 DNA sequence: TGTGCCAACAAGGGGCAGGGTGATTCACCCCTCCACTTT. The chain couples TRBV6-6 to TRBJ1-6, with D perhaps TRBD1 (5 bases). V was clipped by 10 bases and J by 8 bases, with 15 bases between them. The CDR3 consists of 13 residues. Germline CDR1 MNHNY, CDR2 SVGAGI (reference sequence).

This clonotype has more than one count but fewer than ten. This sequence joins TRBV6-5 and TRBJ1-5; weak D call: TRBD1 (5 bases). CDR1 is MNHEY, CDR2 SVGAGI, per germline. The CDR3 spans 15 residues. Deletions cut 0 bases from V and 8 bases from J, with 14 bases between. This CDR3 reads CASSYSKQVLEPQHF. CDR3 nucleotide sequence: TGTGCCAGCAGTTACTCGAAACAGGTCCTCGAGCCCCAGCATTTT.

This clonotype turned up a few times. The chain links TRBV4-2 to TRBJ2-3, with a weak D call TRBD2 (6 bases). CDR1 is LGHNA, CDR2 YNFKEQ, per germline. Trimming pared 3 bases from V and 6 bases from J, leaving 13 bases between. This CDR3 is built from 14 residues. CDR3 DNA sequence: TGTGCCAGCAGCCACGGGACTTACTGGGATACGCAGTATTTT. It codes for CASSHGTYWDTQYF.

In nucleotides, the CDR3 is TGTGCCAGCAGCGTAGATCCTAGCAGGGACGAGCAGTACTTC. It encodes CASSVDPSRDEQYF. The rearrangement links TRBV9 to TRBJ2-7, with D possibly being TRBD1 or TRBD2 (5 bases each). The CDR3 loop spans 14 amino acids. Trimming shortened V by 0 bases and J by 5 bases, and 12 bases separated the two germline ends. The germline V gene encodes CDR1 SGDLS and CDR2 YYNGEE. The full variable domain, its missing parts supplied by reference TRBV9 and TRBJ2-7, is DSGVTQTPKHLITATGQRVTLRCSPRSGDLSVYWYQQSLDQGLQFLIQYYNGEERAKGNILERFSAQQFPDLHSELNLSSLELGDSALYFCASSVDPSRDEQYFGPGTRLTVT.

The chain couples TRBV7-2 to TRBJ2-5, with 7 bases identical to TRBD1. Germline lookup yields CDR1 SGHTA and CDR2 FQGNSA. This CDR3 is 16 amino acids long. Unmatched junction bases numbered 12, after V lost 3 bases and J lost 5 bases. This CDR3 is CASSFWARTGPETQYF. Here the CDR3 DNA reads TGTGCCAGCAGCTTTTGGGCCCGGACAGGTCCGGAGACCCAGTACTTC.